The 15 T cell receptor beta chains in this list originate from one sample, sequenced in a study of shared clonotypes between healthy human individuals. The method was immunoSEQ multiplex PCR; TCRdb's version includes in-frame clones alone and lacks a portion of them. The sample lists over 400,000 clones, approximately 95% occurring once. The sequenced sample consisted of naive CD4+ T cells sorted from blood. Noted subset: CD45RA+ positively selected. The source is a woman aged 25 to 39 in good health.

The chain employs TRBV19 and TRBJ1-4; TRBD1 agrees at 9 bases. With V trimmed by 9 bases and J by 2 bases, 13 bases remained unmatched. The CDR3 is 17 amino acids. Germline CDR1 and CDR2: LNHDA and SQIVND (reference sequence). The CDR3 sequence: CASTEGQGLGTNEKLFF. DNA for the CDR3: TGTGCCAGCACCGAAGGACAGGGGCTTGGGACTAATGAAAAACTGTTTTTT. The full variable domain, completed using reference TRBV19 and TRBJ1-4, is DGGITQSPKYLFRKEGQNVTLSCEQNLNHDAMYWYRQDPGQGLRLIYYSQIVNDFQKGDIAEGYSVSREKKESFPLTVTSAQKNPTAFYLCASTEGQGLGTNEKLFFGSGTQLSVL.

The rearrangement links TRBV6-1 to TRBJ1-3; TRBD1 is a possible D gene (5 bases). Germline V gene sequence: CDR1 MNHNS, CDR2 SASEGT. The CDR3 sequence is 14 residues long. With 4 bases removed from V and 4 bases from J, the gap between germline ends came to 11 bases. This CDR3 reads CASSAQGAGNTIYF. CDR3 coding DNA: TGTGCCAGCAGTGCCCAGGGAGCAGGAAACACCATATATTTT.

V is TRBV10-3 and J is TRBJ2-7, with D perhaps matching TRBD1 (5 bases). Trimming took off 0 bases at V and 3 bases at J, with 12 bases between the two ends. This CDR3 spans 15 amino acids. The germline CDR1 and CDR2 sequences are ENHRY and SYGVKD. DNA of the CDR3: TGTGCCATCAGTGAGTCTCAGGGTACAGGCTACGAGCAGTACTTC. This sequence encodes CAISESQGTGYEQYF.

This clone was counted a single time. In DNA, the CDR3 is TGTGCCTGCCATGGAGGGGCCGCCAACAGCAATCAGCCCCAGCATTTT. This encodes CACHGGAANSNQPQHF. The rearrangement joins TRBV2 to TRBJ1-5, with D tentatively TRBD1 (5 bases). Germline CDR1 reads SNHLY; CDR2 reads FYNNEI. The CDR3 sequence is 16 residues long. Trimming took off 11 bases at V and 1 base at J, with 21 bases between the two ends.

The chain employs TRBV6-1 and TRBJ1-1; 10 bases line up with TRBD1. This CDR3 has 13 amino acids. CDR1 is MNHNS and CDR2 is SASEGT in the germline V gene. The J segment lost 6 bases and the V segment lost 5 bases, leaving 3 bases of the junction unmatched. CDR3 region: CASSRGQGPEAFF. Written as DNA, the CDR3 is TGTGCCAGCAGTCGGGGACAGGGGCCTGAAGCTTTCTTT.

This chain joins TRBV7-6 and TRBJ2-5, with 10 bases lining up with TRBD1. The V gene's germline CDR1 is SGHVS and CDR2 FNYEAQ. This CDR3 contains 15 residues. V was clipped by 5 bases and J by 5 bases; unmatched bases: 8. The CDR3 region is CASSIRQGARETQYF. In DNA, the CDR3 is TGTGCCAGCAGCATAAGACAGGGGGCACGGGAGACCCAGTACTTC.

The chain has TRBV27 and TRBJ1-2; TRBD1 aligns across 9 bases. The J segment lost 3 bases and the V segment lost 8 bases, leaving 7 bases of the junction unmatched. This CDR3 comprises 14 residues. In germline, CDR1 is MNHEY, CDR2 SMNVEV (reference sequence). CDR3 residues: CASAANRGHYGYTF. The CDR3 nucleotides read TGTGCCAGCGCAGCGAACAGGGGGCACTATGGCTACACCTTC.

The chain links TRBV7-9 to TRBJ1-1; TRBD1 aligns across 7 bases. Trimming cost V 10 bases and J 0 bases; bases outside gene matches: 5. This CDR3 has 13 residues. Germline-derived CDR1 and CDR2 are SEHNR and FQNEAQ (reference sequence). DNA of the CDR3: TGTGCCATCCAGGACAGGTTGAACACTGAAGCTTTCTTT. As protein: CAIQDRLNTEAFF.

Notes on this clone: The same CDR3 also results from other DNA sequences found in this sample. The chain carries TRBV28 and TRBJ2-7; the D is unclear. V was pared by 1 base and J by 2 bases, with 6 bases between. The CDR3 is 13 residues long. Germline values: CDR1 MDHEN, CDR2 SYDVKM. The CDR3 bases are TGTGCCAGCAGTTTATCCAGTACCTACGAGCAGTACTTC. Translation: CASSLSSTYEQYF.

The gene calls are TRBV6-5 and TRBJ1-5; weak D call: TRBD1 (5 bases). Trimming took 0 bases from V and 0 from J, leaving 9 bases between them. Germline loops: CDR1 MNHEY, CDR2 SVGAGI. The CDR3 length is 16 residues. CDR3 in amino acids: CASSYSGGDSNQPQHF. The CDR3 region has the DNA TGTGCCAGCAGTTACTCGGGGGGGGATAGCAATCAGCCCCAGCATTTT.

This clone showed up just once. V usage is TRBV1 and J usage is TRBJ1-1; TRBD1, the table's D call, was not compared with the DNA. TRBV1 corresponds to a pseudogene. This CDR3 has 13 residues. DNA for the CDR3: TGCACCAGCAGCCAAGTTCGCCCCAGTGAAGCTTTCTTT. Amino acid sequence: CTSSQVRPSEAFF.

The J gene is TRBJ2-1, the V gene TRBV20-1; TRBD2 is a possible D gene (6 bases). Germline CDR1 reads DFQATT; CDR2 reads SNEGSKA (reference sequence). The V end was cut by 6 bases, the J end by 10 bases, with 10 bases between. The CDR3 loop spans 10 amino acids. The CDR3 DNA sequence: TGCAGTGCGCGACTAGTGGAGCAGTTCTTC. Its protein product is CSARLVEQFF.

The gene calls are TRBV5-1 and TRBJ2-7; 10 bases map to TRBD1. The ends lost 0 bases at V and 3 bases at J; junction bases unmatched: 9. Germline V CDR1 and CDR2: SGHRS, YFSETQ. The CDR3 runs 17 residues. This CDR3 reads CASSLAIPDRGLYEQYF. The CDR3, as DNA: TGCGCCAGCAGCTTGGCCATCCCTGACAGGGGGCTCTACGAGCAGTACTTC.

The chain has TRBV28 and TRBJ1-2; D remains unclear. The CDR3 has 13 residues. V was pared by 8 bases and J by 1 base, with 11 bases between. From germline, CDR1 is MDHEN and CDR2 SYDVKM. The CDR3 reads CASSLNLNYGYTF. CDR3 bases: TGTGCCAGCTCTCTGAACCTTAACTATGGCTACACCTTC.

This clone has only one observation. V usage is TRBV11-2 and J usage is TRBJ2-5; 7 bases agree with TRBD2. Losses at the gene ends were 2 bases for V and 4 bases for J; bases not matched to a gene: 4. The germline CDR1 and CDR2 sequences are SGHAT and FQNNGV. This CDR3 is built from 14 residues. The DNA for the CDR3 is TGTGCCAGCAGCTTATTAGCGGGCGCAGAGACCCAGTACTTC. Amino acids: CASSLLAGAETQYF.